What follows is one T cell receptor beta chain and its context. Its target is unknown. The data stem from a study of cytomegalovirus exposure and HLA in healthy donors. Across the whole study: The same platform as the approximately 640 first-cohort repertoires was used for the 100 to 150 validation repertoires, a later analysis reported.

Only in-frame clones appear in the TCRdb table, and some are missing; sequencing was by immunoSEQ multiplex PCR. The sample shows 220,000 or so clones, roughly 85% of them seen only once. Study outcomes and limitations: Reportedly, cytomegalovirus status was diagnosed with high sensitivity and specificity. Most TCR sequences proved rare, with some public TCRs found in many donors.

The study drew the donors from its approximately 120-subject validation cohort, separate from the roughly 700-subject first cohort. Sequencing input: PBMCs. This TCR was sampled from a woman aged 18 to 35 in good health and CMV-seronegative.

CDR3 loop: CASMRDSGNTIYF. The CDR3 coding sequence is TGTGCCAGCATGCGGGACTCTGGAAACACCATATATTTT. The rearrangement links TRBV2 to TRBJ1-3; D unresolved. Trimming left V 7 bases short and J 0 bases short, with 7 bases between. Per the germline V gene, CDR1 is SNHLY and CDR2 is FYNNEI. The CDR3 loop spans 13 amino acids.